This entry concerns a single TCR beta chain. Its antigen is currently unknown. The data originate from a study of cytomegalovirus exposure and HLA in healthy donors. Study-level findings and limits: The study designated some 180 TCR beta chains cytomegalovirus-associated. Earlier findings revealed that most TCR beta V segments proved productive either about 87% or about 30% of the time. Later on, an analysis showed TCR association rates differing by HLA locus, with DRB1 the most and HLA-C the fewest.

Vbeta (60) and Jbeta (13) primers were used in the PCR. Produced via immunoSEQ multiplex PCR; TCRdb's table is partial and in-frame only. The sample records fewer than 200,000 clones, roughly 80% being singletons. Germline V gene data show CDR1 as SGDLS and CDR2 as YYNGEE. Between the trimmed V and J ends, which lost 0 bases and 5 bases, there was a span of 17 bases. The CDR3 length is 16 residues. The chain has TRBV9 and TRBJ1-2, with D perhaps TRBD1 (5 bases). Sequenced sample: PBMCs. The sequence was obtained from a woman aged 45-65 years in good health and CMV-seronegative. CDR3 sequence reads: CASSVGPSGVGYGYTF. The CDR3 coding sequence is TGTGCCAGCAGCGTAGGTCCATCGGGGGTCGGGTATGGCTACACCTTC.